A single sample is the source of the 9 T cell receptor beta chains below, sequenced in a study of T cell changes during pregnancy in multiple sclerosis. Libraries were prepared by immunoSEQ multiplex PCR; TCRdb keeps only in-frame clonotypes and omits some of them. This repertoire shows tens of thousands of clones, roughly 89% found once; its top ten account for 3.7%. The sequenced sample was peripheral blood, obtained after pregnancy. These receptors came from a female donor in good health, enrolled as a control in a pregnancy study.

The chain is built from TRBV27 and TRBJ1-2; the D is unclear. V lost 3 bases to trimming and J lost 3 bases, with 8 bases between them. The CDR3 length is 13 residues. Germline loops: CDR1 MNHEY, CDR2 SMNVEV (reference sequence). The DNA for the CDR3 is TGTGCCAGCAGTTTTGTCCGGGACTATGGCTACACCTTC. Translated, it gives CASSFVRDYGYTF.

The CDR3 loop is CASSLEQGAYEQYF. CDR3 sequence (DNA): TGTGCCAGCAGCTTAGAGCAGGGCGCCTACGAGCAGTACTTC. This chain links TRBV7-8 with TRBJ2-7; D is perhaps TRBD1 (5 bases). V shed 1 base and J shed 2 bases, with 9 bases lying between them. Germline loops: CDR1 SGHVS, CDR2 FQNEAQ. The CDR3 covers 14 residues.

J is TRBJ1-1 and V is TRBV7-8; D uncertain. Deletions cut 2 bases from V and 7 bases from J, with 11 bases between. The germline gives CDR1 SGHVS, CDR2 FQNEAQ. This CDR3 is 13 amino acids long. CDR3 sequence reads: CASSLSWAGEAFF. In DNA form, the CDR3 reads TGTGCCAGCAGCTTATCTTGGGCGGGTGAAGCTTTCTTT.

This chain joins TRBV7-8 and TRBJ2-7; 9 bases match TRBD1. The J segment lost 0 bases and the V segment lost 5 bases, leaving 5 bases of the junction unmatched. This CDR3 contains 15 residues. Germline lookup yields CDR1 SGHVS and CDR2 FQNEAQ. CDR3 nucleotide sequence: TGTGCCAGCAGCCCGGACAGGGGACTCTCCTACGAGCAGTACTTC. Translating it yields CASSPDRGLSYEQYF.

V gene TRBV4-2 combines with J gene TRBJ2-2; D remains ambiguous. This CDR3 spans 15 amino acids. CDR1 and CDR2 from the germline V gene are LGHNA and YNFKEQ. V lost 1 base and J lost 4, with 10 bases in between. CDR3 nucleotides: TGTGCCAGCAGCCAAGGTTTTGAAGCCACCGGGGAGCTGTTTTTT. It is translated as CASSQGFEATGELFF.

The V call is TRBV28, the J call TRBJ1-2, with D unresolved. The ends were cut back, 3 bases at V and 2 bases at J, with 4 bases in the middle. This CDR3 is 12 amino acids long. Germline V gene lookup returns CDR1 MDHEN and CDR2 SYDVKM. In nucleotides, the CDR3 is TGTGCCAGCAGTTTCCAAAACTATGGCTACACCTTC. It codes for CASSFQNYGYTF.

This chain joins TRBV28 and TRBJ2-2, with a weak D call TRBD2 (7 bases). The germline V gene encodes CDR1 MDHEN and CDR2 SYDVKM. The germline V and J ends were trimmed by 2 bases and 3 bases, with 10 bases remaining between them. The CDR3 is made up of 15 amino acids. CDR3 region: CASSLGGGHTGELFF. CDR3 sequence (DNA): TGTGCCAGCAGTTTAGGGGGGGGGCACACCGGGGAGCTGTTTTTT.

The chain combines TRBV28 with TRBJ1-6; 10 nucleotides line up with TRBD1. Per the germline V gene, CDR1 is MDHEN and CDR2 is SYDVKM. The CDR3 length is 15 residues. V shed 5 bases, J shed 7 bases, and the junction held 5 bases outside the gene matches. This CDR3 is CASSTRTGGNSPLHF. The CDR3, as DNA: TGTGCCAGCAGTACCCGGACAGGGGGGAATTCACCCCTCCACTTT.

V usage is TRBV6-5 and J usage is TRBJ2-7, with TRBD1 matching over 7 bases. CDR3 length equals 13 residues. The V gene end was trimmed by 5 bases and the J gene end by 0 bases; junction bases not matched to a gene: 1. Germline V lookup: CDR1 MNHEY, CDR2 SVGAGI. CDR3: CASSDRASYEQYF. The CDR3 DNA sequence: TGTGCCAGCAGTGACAGGGCCTCCTACGAGCAGTACTTC.